A selection of T cell receptor beta chains follows, all from one sample in a study of identifying expanded T cells in peripheral blood. Assay: immunoSEQ multiplex PCR; the TCRdb copy retains only in-frame clones and omits some. The top ten clones hold approximately 18% of a sample with fewer than 85,000 clones, approximately 85% of them seen once. The sequencing input was blood. These receptors all stem from a person between 18 and 75 years old in good health. The CDR3 runs from the conserved cysteine through the conserved F or W. D genes are given only for firm matches. Expanded clones get a size class; other rows say once, few or many, or leave the size out.

d_call j_call v_call clone_size cdr3_nt cdr3_aa
TRBD1 TRBJ1-2 TRBV30 once TGTGCCTGGACCTCCGGGACAGGGGATGGCTACACCTTC CAWTSGTGDGYTF
TRBD1 TRBJ1-5 TRBV7-2 - TGTGCCAGCAGCATCGGACAGGCTGGGTGGCAGCCCCAGCATTTT CASSIGQAGWQPQHF
TRBD1 TRBJ1-4 TRBV6-1 - TGTGCCAGCTCTAAGGGACAGAATAATGAAAAACTGTTTTTT CASSKGQNNEKLFF
TRBD1 TRBJ2-5 TRBV9 - TGTGCCAGCAGCGTAGATCAGGGGGCGTATGAGCAGTACTTC CASSVDQGAYEQYF
TRBD1 TRBJ1-4 TRBV28 - TGTGCCAGCAAAGCCCCGACAGGGGATAGTGAAAAACTGTTTTTT CASKAPTGDSEKLFF
TRBD1 TRBJ2-1 TRBV27 - TGTGCCAGCACCACGGGACAGCCTTACAATGAGCAGTTCTTC CASTTGQPYNEQFF
- TRBJ2-1 TRBV11-2 - TGTGCCAGCAGCCAGGGCGTTCGGCTAGCCAACAATGAGCAGTTCTTC CASSQGVRLANNEQFF
- TRBJ2-4 TRBV4-1 - TGCGCCAGCAGCCAAGATAACAGCGTAGAAAACATTCAGTACTTC CASSQDNSVENIQYF
TRBD2 TRBJ2-1 TRBV14 - TGTGCCAGCAGCCCCACATTCGGCCGGTCACTAGCGGTGATTACAAAGAGCTCCTACAATGAGCAGTTCTTC CASSPTFGRSLAVITKSSYNEQFF
TRBD2 TRBJ2-1 TRBV6-5 - TGTGCCAGCAGTTACGCGGGACTAGCCCACAATGAGCAGTTCTTC CASSYAGLAHNEQFF
- TRBJ1-2 TRBV6-6 - TGTGCCAGCAGTCCACAGGGTATTATTGGCTACACCTTC CASSPQGIIGYTF
- TRBJ2-1 TRBV6-6 - TGTGCCAGCAGTGCCCCCTGGAGAGGCAATGAGCAGTTCTTC CASSAPWRGNEQFF
- TRBJ1-2 TRBV6-1 - TGTGCCAGCATCGAGATCCCAAACCTTTATGGCTACACCTTC CASIEIPNLYGYTF
- TRBJ2-3 TRBV2 - TGTGCCAGCAGTCTAGAGACAGATACGCAGTATTTT CASSLETDTQYF
- TRBJ2-7 TRBV5-4 - TGTGCCAGCAGCTTTATGGTTTCCTACGAGCAGTACTTC CASSFMVSYEQYF
- TRBJ2-1 TRBV9 - TGTGCCAGCAGCCTTGGAGGGGATAGCTCCTACAATGAGCAGTTCTTC CASSLGGDSSYNEQFF
TRBD1 TRBJ1-5 TRBV6-1 - TGTGCCAGCAGTGCGGGACAGGGGGCGAATCAGCCCCAGCATTTT CASSAGQGANQPQHF
- TRBJ1-5 TRBV7-2 once TGTGCCAGCAGTTGGGCGGACGGGACGGGGCAGCCCCAGCATTTT CASSWADGTGQPQHF
- TRBJ1-3 TRBV6-5 few TGTGCCAGCAGTCCGTGGGTCTCTGGAAACACCATATATTTT CASSPWVSGNTIYF
- TRBJ2-7 TRBV9 - TGTGCCAGCAGCCCCCGCGGGGCCTACGAGCAGTACTTC CASSPRGAYEQYF
- TRBJ2-5 TRBV18 - TGTGCCAGCTCACCGGGACACCCCCAAGAGACCCAGTACTTC CASSPGHPQETQYF
- TRBJ2-1 TRBV30 - TGTGCCTGGAGGACGGGAACCAACTACAATGAGCAGTTCTTC CAWRTGTNYNEQFF
- TRBJ2-3 TRBV7-9 - TGTGCCAGCAGCGGAACAGGGTACACGCAGTATTTT CASSGTGYTQYF
- TRBJ2-1 TRBV30 - TGTGCCTGGAGTGTCGAGATCGTCGGTGAGCAGTTCTTC CAWSVEIVGEQFF
TRBD2 TRBJ2-1 TRBV25-1 - TGTGCCAGCCGGGAGGGGGTATCCTACAATGAGCAGTTCTTC CASREGVSYNEQFF
- TRBJ2-5 TRBV29-1 - TGCAGCGTTGGGCTAGCAGCGCAAGAGACCCAGTACTTC CSVGLAAQETQYF
- TRBJ1-5 TRBV7-9 medium-sized TGTGCCAGCAGCTCGGCGGGGGATCAGCCCCAGCATTTT CASSSAGDQPQHF
- TRBJ1-1 TRBV7-2 - TGTGCCAGCAGTCAGAACACTGAAGCTTTCTTT CASSQNTEAFF
TRBD1 TRBJ1-5 TRBV6-1 - TGTGCCAGCAGAGAGACAGGGACAAATCAGCCCCAGCATTTT CASRETGTNQPQHF
TRBD2 TRBJ2-3 TRBV4-3 - TGCGCCAGCAGCCAAGGAGGCGGGAGTGCAGATACGCAGTATTTT CASSQGGGSADTQYF
TRBD1 TRBJ2-1 TRBV5-4 few TGTGCCAGCTGCTCGGGACAGAGCTCCTACAATGAGCAGTTCTTC CASCSGQSSYNEQFF
- TRBJ1-3 TRBV28 - TGTGGCAGCAGGGCCTTGACACAGCAATCCTCTGGAAACACCATATATTTT CGSRALTQQSSGNTIYF
TRBD2 TRBJ2-3 TRBV5-1 - TGCGCCAGCAGCCCCCGAAGTAGCGGGAGGGCCGGCACAGATACGCAGTATTTT CASSPRSSGRAGTDTQYF
- TRBJ1-5 TRBV6-5 - TGTGCCAGCTTCGGGACACCTAATCAGCCCCAGCATTTT CASFGTPNQPQHF
TRBD2 TRBJ2-7 TRBV18 few TGTGCCAGCTCACGTGAGAGACTAGCGGGAGGCAGCGAGCAGTACTTC CASSRERLAGGSEQYF
TRBD1 TRBJ1-4 TRBV28 - TGTGCCAGCAGTTCCCCGACAGGGTTGCATGAAAAACTGTTTTTT CASSSPTGLHEKLFF
TRBD1 TRBJ1-5 TRBV19 - TGTGCCAGTTCCGGGACAGGGGGCAATCAGCCCCAGCATTTT CASSGTGGNQPQHF
TRBD1 TRBJ1-5 TRBV19 - TGTGCCAGTAGCCGGGACAGGTATCAGCCCCAGCATTTT CASSRDRYQPQHF
- TRBJ2-1 TRBV27 few TGTGCCTCGCAGAGGCGTTCTAGCTCCTACAATGAGCAGTTCTTC CASQRRSSSYNEQFF
- TRBJ2-2 TRBV5-8 - TGTGCCAGCAGCTTGGCCCCGGGGCGAAACACCGGGGAGCTGTTTTTT CASSLAPGRNTGELFF
- TRBJ1-1 TRBV6-1 - TGTGCCAGCAGTGAAGAGGCCTACATGAACACTGAAGCTTTCTTT CASSEEAYMNTEAFF
- TRBJ1-3 TRBV5-5 - TGTGCCAGCAGAATTTCCGGGAACTCTGGAAACACCATATATTTT CASRISGNSGNTIYF
- TRBJ1-1 TRBV4-3 - TGCGCCAGCAGCCAACAGTCGGTAGGGGACACTGAAGCTTTCTTT CASSQQSVGDTEAFF